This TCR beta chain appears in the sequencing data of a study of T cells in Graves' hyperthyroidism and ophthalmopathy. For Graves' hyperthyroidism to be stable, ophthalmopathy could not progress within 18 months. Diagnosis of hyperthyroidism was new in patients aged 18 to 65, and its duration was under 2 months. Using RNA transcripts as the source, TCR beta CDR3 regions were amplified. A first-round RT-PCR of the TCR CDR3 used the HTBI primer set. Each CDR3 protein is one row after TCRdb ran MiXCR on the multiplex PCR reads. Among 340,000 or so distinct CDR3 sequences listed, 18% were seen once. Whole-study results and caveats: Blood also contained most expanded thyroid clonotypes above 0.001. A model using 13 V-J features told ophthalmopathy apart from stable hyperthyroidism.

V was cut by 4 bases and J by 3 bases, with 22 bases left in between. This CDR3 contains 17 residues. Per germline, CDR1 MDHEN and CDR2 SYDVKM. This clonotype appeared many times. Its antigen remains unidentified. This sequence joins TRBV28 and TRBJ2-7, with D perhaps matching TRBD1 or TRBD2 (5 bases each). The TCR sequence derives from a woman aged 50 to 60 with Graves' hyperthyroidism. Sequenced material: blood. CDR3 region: CASSSPSAGRVLYEQYF. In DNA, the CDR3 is TGTGCCAGCAGTTCCCCCTCCGCGGGCAGGGTCCTCTACGAGCAGTACTTC. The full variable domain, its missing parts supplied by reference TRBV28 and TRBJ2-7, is DVKVTQSSRYLVKRTGEKVFLECVQDMDHENMFWYRQDPGLGLRLIYFSYDVKMKEKGDIPEGYSVSREKKERFSLILESASTNQTSMYLCASSSPSAGRVLYEQYFGPGTRLTVT.